The clone carrying this T cell receptor beta chain occurred a few times. These data come from a study of blood T cell repertoires in COVID-19. Study overall: Sources were T cells, B-cell-depleted T cells, or PBMCs; the material itself was cDNA or gDNA.

Only in-frame clones appear in the TCRdb table, and some are missing; sequencing was by immunoSEQ multiplex PCR. The profile shows 100,000 to 150,000 clones, more than 65% of them singletons. The V gene's germline CDR1 is MRHNA and CDR2 SNTAGT. This CDR3 has 13 amino acids. V was pared by 3 bases and J by 4 bases, with 7 bases between. The source of this sequence is a woman between 70 and 85 years old with acute or convalescent COVID-19. Sequencing was done on a sample of peripheral blood. The chain uses TRBV6-4 and TRBJ2-1; D might be TRBD1 (6 bases). CDR3 sequence: CASSEGQYNEQFF. The CDR3 region has the DNA TGTGCCAGCAGTGAAGGACAGTACAATGAGCAGTTCTTC.